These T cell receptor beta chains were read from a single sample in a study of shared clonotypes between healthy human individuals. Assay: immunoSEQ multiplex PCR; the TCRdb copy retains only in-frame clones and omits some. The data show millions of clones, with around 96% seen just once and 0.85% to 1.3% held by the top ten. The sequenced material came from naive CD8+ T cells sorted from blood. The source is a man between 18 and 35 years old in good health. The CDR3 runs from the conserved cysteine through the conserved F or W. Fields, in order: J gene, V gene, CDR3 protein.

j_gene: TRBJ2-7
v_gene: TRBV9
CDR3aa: CASSMGDSSYEQYF

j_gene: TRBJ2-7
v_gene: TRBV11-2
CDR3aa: CASSTTSGSSYEQYF

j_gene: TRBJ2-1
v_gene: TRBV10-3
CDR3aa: CAISSTSGSYNEQFF

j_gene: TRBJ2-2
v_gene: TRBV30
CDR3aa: CAWSRTPHTGELFF

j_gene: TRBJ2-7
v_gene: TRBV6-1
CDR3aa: CASSEGTTYEQYF

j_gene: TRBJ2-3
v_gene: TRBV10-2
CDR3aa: CASSESAGPIRGTDTQYF

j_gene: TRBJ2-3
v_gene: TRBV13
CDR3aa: CASSLEQGTDTQYF

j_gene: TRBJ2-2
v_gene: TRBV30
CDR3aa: CAWSFGGGELFF

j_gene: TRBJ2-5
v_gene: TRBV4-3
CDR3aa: CASSQEWGHQETQYF

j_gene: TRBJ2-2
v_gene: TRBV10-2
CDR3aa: CASAHPVGTGAIGELFF

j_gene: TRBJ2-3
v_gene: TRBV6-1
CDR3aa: CASRERGSTDTQYF

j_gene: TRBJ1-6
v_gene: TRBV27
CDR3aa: CASSQASYNSPLHF

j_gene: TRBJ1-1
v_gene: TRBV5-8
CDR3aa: CASNPARRGRTEAFF

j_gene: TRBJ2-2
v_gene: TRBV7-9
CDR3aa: CASRGVTGELFF

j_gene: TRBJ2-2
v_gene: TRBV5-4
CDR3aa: CASSLDLYRPDTGELFF

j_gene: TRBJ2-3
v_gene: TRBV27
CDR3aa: CASSFVGDTQYF

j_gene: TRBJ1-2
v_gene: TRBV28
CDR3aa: CASTSTAGLFPGYTF

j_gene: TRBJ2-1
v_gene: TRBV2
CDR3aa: CAIILGTGHNEQFF

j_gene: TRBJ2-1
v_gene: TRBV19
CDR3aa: CASSIDPSGSRSYNEQFF

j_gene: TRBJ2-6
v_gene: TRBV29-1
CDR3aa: CSVETGSAGANVLTF

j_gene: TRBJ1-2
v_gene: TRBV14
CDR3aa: CASSLTGYGYTF

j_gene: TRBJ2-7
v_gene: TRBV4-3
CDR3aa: CASSPDASYEQYF

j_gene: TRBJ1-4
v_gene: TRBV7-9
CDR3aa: CASSGRGASNEKLFF

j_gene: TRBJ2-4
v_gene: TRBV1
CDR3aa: CTSSQEETGTLAKNIQYF

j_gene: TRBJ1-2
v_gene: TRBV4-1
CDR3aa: CASNGQGTNYGYTF

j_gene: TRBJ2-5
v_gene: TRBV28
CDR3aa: CASSLWGDSGGTQYF